The entry below describes one TCR beta chain. The data were taken from a study of blood T cell repertoires in COVID-19. Study background: Both acute and convalescent COVID-19 samples were obtained from the United States, Italy and Spain.

Some clones are missing from TCRdb's copy, which holds only in-frame ones; the method was immunoSEQ multiplex PCR. The sample has approximately 210,000 clones; more than 75% are singletons. Germline assignment: CDR1 SEHNR and CDR2 FQNEAQ (reference sequence). This CDR3 contains 18 residues. The trim removed 5 bases at V and 6 bases at J, leaving 11 bases unmatched. The sequence was collected from a human donor in a cohort sampled during active COVID-19. The gene calls are TRBV7-9 and TRBJ2-3; 16 bases agree with TRBD2. Sequenced sample: peripheral blood. The CDR3 spells CASSTGLAGGPSTDTQYF. In DNA form, the CDR3 reads TGTGCCAGCAGCACGGGACTAGCGGGAGGGCCCTCGACCGATACGCAGTATTTT. Variable domain in full (rest from reference TRBV7-9 and TRBJ2-3): DTGVSQNPRHKITKRGQNVTFRCDPISEHNRLYWYRQTLGQGPEFLTYFQNEAQLEKSRLLSDRFSAERPKGSFSTLEIQRTEQGDSAMYLCASSTGLAGGPSTDTQYFGPGTRLTVL.